This T cell receptor (beta chain) was captured in a study of cytomegalovirus exposure and HLA in healthy donors. PCR primers comprised 60 Vbeta and 13 Jbeta primers. This table comes from immunoSEQ multiplex PCR, and its TCRdb copy is limited to in-frame clones, with some not included. The sample lists about 300,000 clones, roughly 89% occurring once. Findings of the study overall: Some public TCRs appeared in many individuals, while most sequences were rare.

Germline CDR1 and CDR2: SGHRS and YFSETQ. The CDR3 is 15 residues long. V was trimmed by 4 bases and J by 1 base, leaving 12 bases between them. A word on this clone: Its antigen is not identified.

The specimen was PBMCs. This TCR was recovered from a man aged 35 to 55 in good health and CMV-seropositive. The chain links TRBV5-1 to TRBJ2-4; tentatively, D is TRBD1 (6 bases). The CDR3 is CASSDGDTAKNIQYF. As DNA, the CDR3 is TGCGCCAGCAGCGACGGGGACACGGCCAAAAACATTCAGTACTTC.